A selection of T cell receptor beta chains follows, all from one sample in a study of blood T cell repertoires in COVID-19. Assay: immunoSEQ multiplex PCR; the TCRdb copy retains only in-frame clones and omits some. The table lists 150,000 to 200,000 clones, around 89% of them singletons. The specimen was peripheral blood. These receptor sequences come from a human donor in a cohort sampled during active COVID-19. Both conserved end residues are part of each CDR3. The order of the fields is clone size, V gene, CDR3 length, J gene, D gene, CDR3 protein, CDR3 DNA. A D gene is named only where the DNA matches it firmly. Clone size is shown for a subset of rows, as once, few, many or a class of expanded clone.

clone size: -; V gene: TRBV10-2; CDR3 length: 14; J gene: TRBJ2-7; D gene: -; CDR3 protein: CASSDWQLGYEQYF; CDR3 DNA: TGCGCCAGCAGTGATTGGCAACTAGGGTACGAGCAGTACTTC
clone size: -; V gene: TRBV4-2; CDR3 length: 15; J gene: TRBJ1-1; D gene: TRBD1; CDR3 protein: CASSQGQGWNTEAFF; CDR3 DNA: TGTGCCAGCAGCCAAGGACAGGGGTGGAACACTGAAGCTTTCTTT
clone size: -; V gene: TRBV2; CDR3 length: 15; J gene: TRBJ1-4; D gene: TRBD1; CDR3 protein: CASSKQGVANEKLFF; CDR3 DNA: TGTGCCAGCAGTAAACAGGGGGTAGCTAATGAAAAACTGTTTTTT
clone size: -; V gene: TRBV28; CDR3 length: 18; J gene: TRBJ2-1; D gene: -; CDR3 protein: CASSLLYRQGVVYNEQFF; CDR3 DNA: TGTGCCAGCAGTTTATTATACCGGCAGGGTGTCGTCTACAATGAGCAGTTCTTC
clone size: -; V gene: TRBV7-2; CDR3 length: 17; J gene: TRBJ2-1; D gene: -; CDR3 protein: CASSFSPADRPYNEQFF; CDR3 DNA: TGTGCCAGCAGCTTTAGCCCCGCGGACAGACCGTACAATGAGCAGTTCTTC
clone size: -; V gene: TRBV18; CDR3 length: 15; J gene: TRBJ1-4; D gene: -; CDR3 protein: CASSPPYRDLGKLFF; CDR3 DNA: TGTGCCAGCTCACCACCGTACAGGGACCTCGGAAAACTGTTTTTT
clone size: -; V gene: TRBV5-4; CDR3 length: 13; J gene: TRBJ1-4; D gene: TRBD1; CDR3 protein: CASSPGTAEKLFF; CDR3 DNA: TGTGCCAGCAGCCCCGGGACAGCTGAAAAACTGTTTTTT
clone size: -; V gene: TRBV29-1; CDR3 length: 14; J gene: TRBJ1-2; D gene: -; CDR3 protein: CSATRGIWGNGYTF; CDR3 DNA: TGCAGCGCCACTCGGGGGATTTGGGGAAATGGCTACACCTTC
clone size: few; V gene: TRBV10-3; CDR3 length: 15; J gene: TRBJ1-2; D gene: TRBD1; CDR3 protein: CAISEPGTGPYGYTF; CDR3 DNA: TGTGCCATCAGTGAGCCCGGGACAGGACCCTATGGCTACACCTTC
clone size: -; V gene: TRBV7-9; CDR3 length: 17; J gene: TRBJ2-3; D gene: TRBD2; CDR3 protein: CASSSGVAGGPGDTQYF; CDR3 DNA: TGTGCCAGCAGCTCCGGGGTAGCGGGGGGGCCTGGAGATACGCAGTATTTT
clone size: -; V gene: TRBV24-1; CDR3 length: 14; J gene: TRBJ2-3; D gene: TRBD2; CDR3 protein: CATGTSGRMDTQYF; CDR3 DNA: TGTGCCACCGGGACTAGCGGGAGGATGGATACGCAGTATTTT
clone size: once; V gene: TRBV20-1; CDR3 length: 13; J gene: TRBJ1-3; D gene: -; CDR3 protein: CSASGTTGNTIYF; CDR3 DNA: TGCAGTGCTAGTGGGACAACTGGAAACACCATATATTTT
clone size: -; V gene: TRBV11-2; CDR3 length: 15; J gene: TRBJ2-3; D gene: -; CDR3 protein: CASSLVRGTTDTQYF; CDR3 DNA: TGTGCCAGCAGCTTAGTCCGCGGGACCACAGATACGCAGTATTTT
clone size: -; V gene: TRBV6-5; CDR3 length: 15; J gene: TRBJ2-5; D gene: TRBD2; CDR3 protein: CASRRLAGSKETQYF; CDR3 DNA: TGTGCCAGCAGAAGACTAGCGGGGAGTAAAGAGACCCAGTACTTC
clone size: -; V gene: TRBV5-4; CDR3 length: 15; J gene: TRBJ1-6; D gene: -; CDR3 protein: CASSGEGLTHSPLHF; CDR3 DNA: TGTGCCAGCAGCGGCGAAGGACTCACGCATTCACCCCTCCACTTT
clone size: -; V gene: TRBV11-2; CDR3 length: 15; J gene: TRBJ2-7; D gene: -; CDR3 protein: CASSSLSGTHYEQYF; CDR3 DNA: TGTGCCAGCAGCTCCTTATCCGGGACACACTACGAGCAGTACTTC
clone size: -; V gene: TRBV5-5; CDR3 length: 15; J gene: TRBJ1-1; D gene: TRBD1; CDR3 protein: CASSLTGAVNTEAFF; CDR3 DNA: TGTGCCAGCAGCTTGACAGGGGCCGTGAACACTGAAGCTTTCTTT
clone size: once; V gene: TRBV11-3; CDR3 length: 15; J gene: TRBJ2-1; D gene: -; CDR3 protein: CASSLGASTYNEQFF; CDR3 DNA: TGTGCCAGCAGCTTAGGGGCTAGCACCTACAATGAGCAGTTCTTC
clone size: -; V gene: TRBV11-3; CDR3 length: 13; J gene: TRBJ2-7; D gene: TRBD2; CDR3 protein: CASSPGLAGEQYF; CDR3 DNA: TGTGCCAGCAGCCCAGGACTAGCGGGAGAGCAGTACTTC
clone size: -; V gene: TRBV10-3; CDR3 length: 15; J gene: TRBJ2-7; D gene: TRBD2; CDR3 protein: CAISEGSGRGLEQYF; CDR3 DNA: TGTGCCATCAGTGAAGGTAGCGGGAGAGGGTTGGAGCAGTACTTC
clone size: -; V gene: TRBV28; CDR3 length: 13; J gene: TRBJ2-7; D gene: -; CDR3 protein: CASSVQATYEQYF; CDR3 DNA: TGTGCCAGCAGCGTCCAGGCGACGTACGAGCAGTACTTC
clone size: once; V gene: TRBV5-1; CDR3 length: 12; J gene: TRBJ2-1; D gene: TRBD1; CDR3 protein: CASSVRGSEQFF; CDR3 DNA: TGCGCCAGCAGCGTCAGGGGGAGTGAGCAGTTCTTC
clone size: -; V gene: TRBV10-3; CDR3 length: 14; J gene: TRBJ2-7; D gene: TRBD2; CDR3 protein: CAISGPGGAYEQYF; CDR3 DNA: TGTGCCATCAGTGGGCCCGGGGGGGCCTACGAGCAGTACTTC
clone size: -; V gene: TRBV30; CDR3 length: 12; J gene: TRBJ2-1; D gene: -; CDR3 protein: CAWSVGRNEQFF; CDR3 DNA: TGTGCCTGGAGTGTTGGCCGCAATGAGCAGTTCTTC
clone size: once; V gene: TRBV7-2; CDR3 length: 12; J gene: TRBJ1-1; D gene: TRBD1; CDR3 protein: CASSQRQGVAFF; CDR3 DNA: TGTGCCAGCAGCCAAAGGCAGGGGGTAGCTTTCTTT
clone size: -; V gene: TRBV28; CDR3 length: 16; J gene: TRBJ2-1; D gene: TRBD2; CDR3 protein: CASSSRGGFSYNEQFF; CDR3 DNA: TGTGCCAGCAGTTCCCGCGGGGGATTCTCCTACAATGAGCAGTTCTTC
clone size: -; V gene: TRBV11-2; CDR3 length: 13; J gene: TRBJ1-2; D gene: TRBD1; CDR3 protein: CASSMTGNYGYTF; CDR3 DNA: TGTGCCAGCAGCATGACAGGGAACTATGGCTACACCTTC
clone size: -; V gene: TRBV6-5; CDR3 length: 14; J gene: TRBJ2-7; D gene: -; CDR3 protein: CASSRGQISYEQYF; CDR3 DNA: TGTGCCAGCAGCCGGGGACAAATTTCCTACGAGCAGTACTTC
clone size: -; V gene: TRBV29-1; CDR3 length: 12; J gene: TRBJ2-3; D gene: -; CDR3 protein: CSVELAPDTQYF; CDR3 DNA: TGCAGCGTAGAACTAGCCCCAGATACGCAGTATTTT
clone size: -; V gene: TRBV6-5; CDR3 length: 13; J gene: TRBJ2-7; D gene: TRBD2; CDR3 protein: CASRSRLAGEQYF; CDR3 DNA: TGTGCCAGCAGAAGCAGACTAGCGGGGGAGCAGTACTTC
clone size: -; V gene: TRBV2; CDR3 length: 17; J gene: TRBJ1-5; D gene: -; CDR3 protein: CASRGIRGEASNQPQHF; CDR3 DNA: TGTGCCAGCAGAGGAATCCGGGGAGAGGCGAGCAATCAGCCCCAGCATTTT
clone size: -; V gene: TRBV5-1; CDR3 length: 13; J gene: TRBJ2-7; D gene: -; CDR3 protein: CASSFQGFYEQYF; CDR3 DNA: TGCGCCAGCAGCTTCCAGGGATTCTACGAGCAGTACTTC
clone size: -; V gene: TRBV20-1; CDR3 length: 16; J gene: TRBJ2-1; D gene: TRBD2; CDR3 protein: CSASRMGGGTYNEQFF; CDR3 DNA: TGCAGTGCTAGTAGAATGGGCGGGGGGACTTACAATGAGCAGTTCTTC
clone size: few; V gene: TRBV3-1/TRBV3-2; CDR3 length: 13; J gene: TRBJ2-2; D gene: -; CDR3 protein: CASSEWTAGELFF; CDR3 DNA: TGTGCCAGCAGCGAATGGACAGCCGGGGAGCTGTTTTTT
clone size: once; V gene: TRBV24-1; CDR3 length: 13; J gene: TRBJ2-3; D gene: -; CDR3 protein: CATSDAGADTQYF; CDR3 DNA: TGTGCCACCAGTGACGCAGGGGCAGATACGCAGTATTTT
clone size: -; V gene: TRBV4-3; CDR3 length: 14; J gene: TRBJ2-2; D gene: -; CDR3 protein: CASSPSDRPGELFF; CDR3 DNA: TGCGCCAGCAGCCCCTCAGACAGGCCCGGGGAGCTGTTTTTT
clone size: -; V gene: TRBV7-9; CDR3 length: 15; J gene: TRBJ1-5; D gene: -; CDR3 protein: CASSLAGGGGQPQHF; CDR3 DNA: TGTGCCAGCAGCTTAGCCGGGGGTGGGGGTCAGCCCCAGCATTTT
clone size: -; V gene: TRBV28; CDR3 length: 16; J gene: TRBJ1-2; D gene: TRBD1; CDR3 protein: CASSPFGDRAYYGYTF; CDR3 DNA: TGTGCCAGCAGTCCTTTTGGGGACAGGGCTTACTATGGCTACACCTTC
clone size: -; V gene: TRBV9; CDR3 length: 15; J gene: TRBJ2-2; D gene: TRBD2; CDR3 protein: CASSAGLVNTGELFF; CDR3 DNA: TGTGCCAGCAGCGCGGGACTAGTGAACACCGGGGAGCTGTTTTTT
clone size: -; V gene: TRBV30; CDR3 length: 13; J gene: TRBJ1-1; D gene: -; CDR3 protein: CAWSRGMNTEAFF; CDR3 DNA: TGTGCCTGGAGTAGGGGGATGAACACTGAAGCTTTCTTT
clone size: -; V gene: TRBV5-4; CDR3 length: 15; J gene: TRBJ2-5; D gene: TRBD2; CDR3 protein: CASSLGLAGQETQYF; CDR3 DNA: TGTGCCAGCAGCCTGGGACTAGCCGGGCAAGAGACCCAGTACTTC
clone size: -; V gene: TRBV18; CDR3 length: 17; J gene: TRBJ1-2; D gene: TRBD1; CDR3 protein: CASSPNIGPGQVYGYTF; CDR3 DNA: TGTGCCAGCTCACCAAACATAGGACCGGGACAGGTGTATGGCTACACCTTC
clone size: -; V gene: TRBV5-6; CDR3 length: 15; J gene: TRBJ2-1; D gene: -; CDR3 protein: CASSLALKSYNEQFF; CDR3 DNA: TGTGCCAGCAGCCTGGCACTTAAATCCTACAATGAGCAGTTCTTC
clone size: -; V gene: TRBV11-3; CDR3 length: 14; J gene: TRBJ1-1; D gene: -; CDR3 protein: CASSLGGRGTEAFF; CDR3 DNA: TGTGCCAGCAGCCTGGGGGGGCGCGGCACTGAAGCTTTCTTT
clone size: -; V gene: TRBV5-6; CDR3 length: 16; J gene: TRBJ1-2; D gene: -; CDR3 protein: CASIKRAAQGSYGYTF; CDR3 DNA: TGTGCCAGCATCAAACGGGCTGCGCAGGGATCCTATGGCTACACCTTC
clone size: -; V gene: TRBV30; CDR3 length: 14; J gene: TRBJ2-2; D gene: TRBD2; CDR3 protein: CAWIAGVNTGELFF; CDR3 DNA: TGTGCCTGGATAGCGGGAGTAAACACCGGGGAGCTGTTTTTT
clone size: once; V gene: TRBV7-8; CDR3 length: 15; J gene: TRBJ1-6; D gene: TRBD1; CDR3 protein: CASSLGTGGTSPLHF; CDR3 DNA: TGTGCCAGCAGCTTAGGAACAGGGGGAACCTCACCCCTCCACTTT
clone size: -; V gene: TRBV2; CDR3 length: 17; J gene: TRBJ2-4; D gene: TRBD1; CDR3 protein: CASSEFRQGVAKNIQYF; CDR3 DNA: TGTGCCAGCAGTGAATTCCGGCAGGGGGTTGCCAAAAACATTCAGTACTTC
clone size: -; V gene: TRBV30; CDR3 length: 15; J gene: TRBJ2-1; D gene: -; CDR3 protein: CAWSVGGEIRDEQFF; CDR3 DNA: TGTGCCTGGAGTGTAGGAGGGGAAATAAGGGATGAGCAGTTCTTC